This T cell receptor (beta chain) was sequenced for a study of CD8+ T cells in alopecia areata. Overall study context: Twice daily, treated patients received 5 to 10 mg of oral tofacitinib.

Points on this clone: Its antigen remains unidentified.

Findings of the study overall: Scalp samples also contribute reads from the resident alphabeta T cells found in normal skin.

From germline, CDR1 is GTSNPN and CDR2 SVGIG (reference sequence). This CDR3 is built from 12 residues. Unmatched junction bases numbered 1, after V lost 4 bases and J lost 4 bases. Punch biopsies of lesional scalp, plus peripheral blood, were taken from alopecia areata patients. From PBMCs, CD4+ and CD8+ T cells were sorted. It was cDNA, reverse transcribed from extracted RNA, that served as the sequencing template. Using immunoSEQ multiplex PCR, the repertoire was profiled, and TCRdb retains in-frame clones only, with some absent. The sample includes some 170,000 clones, 67% of them seen just once. The V gene is TRBV30, the J gene TRBJ1-5, with TRBD1 matching over 7 bases. The sample in question was CD8+ T cells sorted from blood, obtained at week 0. This clonotype was sampled from a human donor with alopecia areata. The CDR3 DNA is TGTGCCTGGAAGACAGGGAATCAGCCCCAGCATTTT. Encoded protein: CAWKTGNQPQHF.